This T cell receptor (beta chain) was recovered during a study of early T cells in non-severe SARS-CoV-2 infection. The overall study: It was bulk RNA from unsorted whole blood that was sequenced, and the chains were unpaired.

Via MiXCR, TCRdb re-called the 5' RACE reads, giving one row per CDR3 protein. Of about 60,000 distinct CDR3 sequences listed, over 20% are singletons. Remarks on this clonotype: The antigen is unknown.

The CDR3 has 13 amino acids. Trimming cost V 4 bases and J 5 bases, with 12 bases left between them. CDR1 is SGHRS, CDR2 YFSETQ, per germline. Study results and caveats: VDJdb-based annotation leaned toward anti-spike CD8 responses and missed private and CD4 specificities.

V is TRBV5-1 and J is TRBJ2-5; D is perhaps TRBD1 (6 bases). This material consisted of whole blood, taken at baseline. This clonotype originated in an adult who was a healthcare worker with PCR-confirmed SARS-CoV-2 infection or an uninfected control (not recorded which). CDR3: CASSPQGGETQYF. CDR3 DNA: TGCGCCAGCAGCCCACAGGGTGGCGAGACCCAGTACTTC. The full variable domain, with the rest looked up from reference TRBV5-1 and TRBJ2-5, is KAGVTQTPRYLIKTRGQQVTLSCSPISGHRSVSWYQQTPGQGLQFLFEYFSETQRNKGNFPGRFSGRQFSNSRSEMNVSTLELGDSALYLCASSPQGGETQYFGPGTRLLVL.